This T cell receptor (beta chain) was captured by sequencing in a study of blood T cell repertoires in COVID-19. Across the study: Researchers got acute and convalescent COVID-19 samples from the United States, Italy and Spain.

Generated by immunoSEQ multiplex PCR, the TCRdb table keeps only in-frame clones and is missing some. The profile shows around 63,000 clones, 70% to 90% of them singletons. The CDR3 has 16 residues. Losses at the gene ends were 2 bases for V and 6 bases for J; bases not matched to a gene: 6. Germline V CDR1 and CDR2: SGHAT, FQNNGV. The clonotype was recovered from a man aged 50-59 years with active COVID-19. V is TRBV11-2 and J is TRBJ2-2; TRBD2 matches at 10 bases. Sequences were obtained from peripheral blood. Here the CDR3 reads CASSLRPLAGAGELFF. CDR3 DNA: TGTGCCAGCAGCTTAAGACCCCTAGCGGGGGCCGGGGAGCTGTTTTTT.